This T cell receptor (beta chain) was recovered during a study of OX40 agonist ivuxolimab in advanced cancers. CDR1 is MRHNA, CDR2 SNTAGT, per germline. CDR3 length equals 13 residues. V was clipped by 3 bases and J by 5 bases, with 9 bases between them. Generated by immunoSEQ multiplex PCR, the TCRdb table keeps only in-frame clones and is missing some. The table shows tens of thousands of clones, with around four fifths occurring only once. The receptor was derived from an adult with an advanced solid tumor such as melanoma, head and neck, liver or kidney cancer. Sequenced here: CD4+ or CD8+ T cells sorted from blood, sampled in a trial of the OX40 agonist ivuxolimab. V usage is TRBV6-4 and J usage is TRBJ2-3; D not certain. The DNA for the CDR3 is TGTGCCAGCAGTGAGGGGTACGGAGATACGCAGTATTTT. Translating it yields CASSEGYGDTQYF.